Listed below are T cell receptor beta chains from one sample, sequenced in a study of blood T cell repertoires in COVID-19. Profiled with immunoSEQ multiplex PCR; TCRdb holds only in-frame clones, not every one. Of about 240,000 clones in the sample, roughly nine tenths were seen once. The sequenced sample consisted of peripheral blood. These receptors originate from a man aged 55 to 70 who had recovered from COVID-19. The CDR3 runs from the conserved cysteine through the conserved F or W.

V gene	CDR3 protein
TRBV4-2	CASSQDGTRINTQYF
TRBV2	CASRLSFSSYNEQFF
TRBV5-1	CASSLQGGETQYF
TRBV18	CASSSSGGSTDTQYF
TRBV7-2	CASSPKRQNTEAFF
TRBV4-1	CASSAGQGAEAFF
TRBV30	CAWNPRQGSRGYTF
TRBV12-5	CASGPGLADTDTQYF
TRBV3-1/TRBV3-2	CASSTHERGERETQYF
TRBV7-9	CASSLSRQGTDTQYF
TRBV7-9	CASSSSKPTSDEQYF
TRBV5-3	CARSLVRQGSYNEQFF
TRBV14	CASSLRTGGATDTQYF
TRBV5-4	CASSRSRAGGSGELFF
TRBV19	CASTSRGLRTEAFF
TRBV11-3	CASSPYPQGIGYGYTF
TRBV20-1	CSAQSYTF
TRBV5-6	CASSFYASGGAGEQYF
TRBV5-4	CASSLERGNTDTQYF
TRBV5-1	CASSLNGVSNQPQHF
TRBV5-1	CASSKGLNNEQFF
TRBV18	CASSPTGTGDSPLHF
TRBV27	CASSLRDGQKTEAFF
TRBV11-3	CASSLEVTSSPLHF
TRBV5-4	CASSLRGLGYTF
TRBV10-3	CAISKTGPFANTGELFF
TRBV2	CASGLTSGTTDTQYF
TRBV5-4	CASTNGQVGWNTEAFF
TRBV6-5	CASNRGAEETQYF
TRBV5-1	CASAPQGNEQFF
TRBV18	CASSPLQELMNTEAFF
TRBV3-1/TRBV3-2	CASSQQGASGEAFF
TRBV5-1	CASSTSGTGADIQYF
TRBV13	CASSSVGQIKLSNQPQHF
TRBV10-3	CAISVLASRDTQYF
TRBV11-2	CASSLVIGVANYGYTF
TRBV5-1	CASSLDWRYEQYF
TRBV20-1	CSALQGYEQYF
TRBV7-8	CASSRRTSVETQYF
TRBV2	CASGSTQGFNYGYTF
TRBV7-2	CASSPGQGRNQPQHF
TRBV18	CASSPPAGVNSGNTIYF
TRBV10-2	CASRHATNEKLFF
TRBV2	CASKSPQTSGATDTQYF
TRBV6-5	CASSYSARGYNSPLHF
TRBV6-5	CASSLSNTEAFF
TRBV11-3	CASSLQVYNEQFF
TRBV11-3	CASSLELAGDEQFF
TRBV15	CATSSPGQGPYADRGYTF
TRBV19	CASSNQGTGGNQPQHF
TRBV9	CASSVAPTGFYGYTF
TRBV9	CASSVDSMAGSKGYTF
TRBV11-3	CASSGALGHRRYTF
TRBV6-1	CASSEGTAGANVLTF
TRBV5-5	CASSSLLQGKNIQYF
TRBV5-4	CASRATSGGAVADTQYF
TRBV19	CASSRAVGQDNSPLHF
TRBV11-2	CASSSQGMSSYEQYF
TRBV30	CAWSVGTGGFYEQYF
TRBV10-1	CASSESGSGNTIYF